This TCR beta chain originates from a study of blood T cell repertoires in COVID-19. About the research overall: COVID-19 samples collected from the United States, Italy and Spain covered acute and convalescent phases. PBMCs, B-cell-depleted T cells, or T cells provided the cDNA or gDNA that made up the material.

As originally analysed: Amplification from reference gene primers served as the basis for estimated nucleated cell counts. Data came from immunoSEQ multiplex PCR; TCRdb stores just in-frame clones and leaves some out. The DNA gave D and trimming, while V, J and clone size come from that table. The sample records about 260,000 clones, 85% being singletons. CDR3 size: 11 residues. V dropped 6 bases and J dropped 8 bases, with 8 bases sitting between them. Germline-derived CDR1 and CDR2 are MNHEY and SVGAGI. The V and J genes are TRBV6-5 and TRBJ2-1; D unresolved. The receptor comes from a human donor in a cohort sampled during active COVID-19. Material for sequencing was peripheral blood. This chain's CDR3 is CASRGWDEQFF. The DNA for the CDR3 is TGTGCCAGCAGGGGCTGGGATGAGCAGTTCTTC.